These 23 T cell receptor beta chains were sequenced from one sample in a study of cytomegalovirus exposure and HLA in healthy donors. Only in-frame clones appear in the TCRdb table, and some are missing; sequencing was by immunoSEQ multiplex PCR. The data show a few hundred thousand clones, with over 70% seen just once and about 14% held by the top ten. The sequencing sample was made of PBMCs. The origin of the receptors is a woman in her 30s in good health and CMV-seropositive.

The V gene is TRBV5-1, the J gene TRBJ1-1; D is unclear. Deletions cut 4 bases from V and 5 bases from J, with 12 bases between. Germline V gene sequence: CDR1 SGHRS, CDR2 YFSETQ. CDR3 size: 13 residues. CDR3 in amino acids: CASSLNSNTEAFF. The CDR3 coding sequence is TGCGCCAGCAGCCTAAACTCAAATACTGAAGCTTTCTTT.

This chain joins TRBV9 and TRBJ2-3, with D possibly TRBD2 on 5 matching bases. There are 16 residues in the CDR3. The V and J ends lost 3 bases and 4 bases respectively, with 18 bases between them. The germline V gene has CDR1 SGDLS and CDR2 YYNGEE. The CDR3 protein is CASSGLVGSGADTQYF. The DNA for the CDR3 is TGTGCCAGCAGCGGACTGGTAGGGAGTGGGGCAGATACGCAGTATTTT.

The chain uses TRBV6-5 and TRBJ2-3; D is unresolved. The germline gives CDR1 MNHEY, CDR2 SVGAGI. The CDR3 is made up of 15 amino acids. V gave up 6 bases and J gave up 0 bases, with 13 bases separating them. CDR3 in DNA: TGTGCCAGCAGAAACCCCTCGATTAGCACAGATACGCAGTATTTT. Translation gives CASRNPSISTDTQYF.

The rearrangement links TRBV6-5 to TRBJ1-1; D unresolved. The CDR3 runs 16 residues. Trimming shortened V by 0 bases and J by 0 bases, and 11 bases separated the two germline ends. Germline CDR1 is MNHEY and CDR2 is SVGAGI. The CDR3 loop reads CASSYSRARMNTEAFF. DNA for the CDR3: TGTGCCAGCAGTTACTCTAGGGCACGGATGAACACTGAAGCTTTCTTT.

This chain connects TRBV18 to TRBJ1-1; 7 bases line up with TRBD1. V was pared by 3 bases and J by 0 bases, with 4 bases of the junction left unmatched. CDR1 KGHSH and CDR2 LQKENI come from the germline V gene. The CDR3 extends over 15 amino acids. The CDR3 loop is CASSPQGQLNTEAFF. For the CDR3, the DNA is TGTGCCAGCTCACCTCAGGGACAGTTGAACACTGAAGCTTTCTTT.

Details on this clone: Distinct nucleotide sequences in the sample also encode this CDR3. The rearrangement joins TRBV28 to TRBJ2-7; D gene uncertain. The CDR3 totals 12 residues. Trimming pared 1 base from V and 1 base from J, leaving 2 bases between. CDR1 and CDR2 from the germline V gene are MDHEN and SYDVKM. DNA of the CDR3: TGTGCCAGCAGTTTATCGTCCTACGAGCAGTACTTC. The encoded protein is CASSLSSYEQYF.

This clone was seen more than once but under ten times. The chain carries TRBV6-1 and TRBJ2-7; perhaps TRBD2 as D (6 bases). The germline gives CDR1 MNHNS, CDR2 SASEGT. V gave up 8 bases and J gave up 4 bases, with 6 bases separating them. The length of the CDR3 is 10 residues. CDR3: CASGGYEQYF. CDR3 DNA sequence: TGTGCCAGCGGGGGGTACGAGCAGTACTTC.

The chain combines TRBV7-2 with TRBJ2-7; unclear D gene. The CDR3 extends over 13 amino acids. Germline V lookup: CDR1 SGHTA, CDR2 FQGNSA. Trimming shortened V by 1 base and J by 4 bases, and 8 bases separated the two germline ends. For the CDR3, the DNA is TGTGCCAGCAGCTTAGACATGAGATACGAGCAGTACTTC. Translation: CASSLDMRYEQYF.

This chain joins TRBV6-6 and TRBJ1-1; TRBD1 agrees at 7 bases. Germline CDR1 and CDR2: MNHNY and SVGAGI (reference sequence). V lost 5 bases and J lost 0; bases outside the gene matches: 6. CDR3 size: 15 residues. The chain's CDR3 is CASSPQGQLNTEAFF. The CDR3 DNA reads as TGTGCCAGCAGTCCCCAGGGACAGTTGAACACTGAAGCTTTCTTT.

The chain links TRBV27 to TRBJ2-2; D is perhaps TRBD1 (6 bases). Germline V gene data show CDR1 as MNHEY and CDR2 as SMNVEV (reference sequence). The CDR3 has 14 residues. V was clipped by 5 bases and J by 3 bases, with 10 bases between them. CDR3 nucleotides: TGTGCCAGCAGTCGACAGGATCACACCGGGGAGCTGTTTTTT. Translating gives CASSRQDHTGELFF.

The chain links TRBV5-1 to TRBJ2-3, with D possibly TRBD1 on 6 matching bases. The germline CDR1 and CDR2 sequences are SGHRS and YFSETQ. V was cut by 4 bases and J by 2 bases, with 11 bases left in between. The CDR3 covers 14 residues. CDR3 nucleotide sequence: TGCGCCAGCAGCCCACGGACAGTCACAGATACGCAGTATTTT. Its translation is CASSPRTVTDTQYF.

This clone was recorded a few times. This rearrangement joins TRBV30 to TRBJ1-1; 9 bases fit TRBD1. The CDR3 loop spans 16 amino acids. Germline values: CDR1 GTSNPN, CDR2 SVGIG (reference sequence). The V and J ends lost 0 bases and 7 bases, in that order; junction bases with no gene match: 12. For the CDR3, the DNA is TGTGCCTGGAGTGTACTGTTGAGACAGGGGGACCGTGAAGCTTTCTTT. This gives the protein CAWSVLLRQGDREAFF.

The chain has TRBV7-6 and TRBJ1-3; no clear D gene. The V end lost 6 bases, the J end lost 4 bases, and 7 bases lay between the germline ends. The CDR3 is 12 residues long. CDR1 and CDR2 (germline): SGHVS, FNYEAQ. DNA for the CDR3: TGTGCCAGCAGTCCAACGGGAAACACCATATATTTT. This gives the protein CASSPTGNTIYF.

The rearrangement joins TRBV6-6 to TRBJ1-5; D gene ambiguous. The V and J ends lost 4 bases and 8 bases respectively, with 12 bases between them. The CDR3 extends over 13 amino acids. The germline gives CDR1 MNHNY, CDR2 SVGAGI (reference sequence). In DNA form, the CDR3 reads TGTGCCAGCAGTTCCCGGGGTCTGGAGCCCCAGCATTTT. This translates into CASSSRGLEPQHF.

The chain uses TRBV29-1 and TRBJ1-1, with D unresolved. Germline CDR1 reads SQVTM; CDR2 reads ANQGSEA. Trimming removed 1 base at V and 6 bases at J, with 9 bases between. This CDR3 contains 12 residues. The CDR3 nucleotides are TGCAGCGTTGAAGGTTACGGTCCTGAAGCTTTCTTT. It yields the protein CSVEGYGPEAFF.

This sequence joins TRBV19 and TRBJ2-7; 9 bases fit TRBD2. The V gene end was trimmed by 3 bases and the J gene end by 3 bases; junction bases not matched to a gene: 3. CDR1 LNHDA and CDR2 SQIVND come from the germline V gene (reference sequence). This CDR3 is built from 14 residues. The CDR3 protein is CASSIASGIYEQYF. The CDR3 region has the DNA TGTGCCAGTAGTATCGCTAGCGGGATCTACGAGCAGTACTTC.

The chain has TRBV9 and TRBJ2-3, with TRBD2 matching 9 bases. The trim removed 1 base at V and 4 bases at J, leaving 7 bases unmatched. Per the germline V gene, CDR1 is SGDLS and CDR2 is YYNGEE. The CDR3 spans 16 residues. This chain's CDR3 is CASSVYVAGDADTQYF. Here the CDR3 DNA reads TGTGCCAGCAGCGTATACGTAGCGGGAGACGCAGATACGCAGTATTTT.

V gene TRBV25-1 combines with J gene TRBJ1-1; the D gene is possibly TRBD1 (5 bases). This CDR3 contains 16 residues. Germline CDR1 MGHDK, CDR2 SYGVNS. Trimming took 6 bases from V and 4 from J, leaving 21 bases between them. This CDR3 reads CASRPSPGRVGTEAFF. The CDR3 DNA is TGTGCCAGCAGGCCCTCCCCTGGCAGGGTGGGCACTGAAGCTTTCTTT.

As regards this clone: This specimen includes other DNA sequences encoding the same CDR3. The chain combines TRBV29-1 with TRBJ1-2; D uncertain. CDR1 is SQVTM, CDR2 ANQGSEA, per germline. The CDR3 totals 11 residues. V gave up 4 bases and J gave up 2 bases, with 5 bases separating them. The CDR3 DNA is TGCAGCGTTGGGCAGAACTATGGCTACACCTTC. Residues: CSVGQNYGYTF.

The chain uses TRBV18 and TRBJ2-1, with D perhaps TRBD2 (6 bases). This CDR3 has 15 residues. Looked up from germline, CDR1 is KGHSH and CDR2 is LQKENI. The V end was cut by 1 base, the J end by 7 bases, with 14 bases between. The CDR3 DNA is TGTGCCAGCTCACCACGCGGGACCCCTCGGAATGAGCAGTTCTTC. It translates to CASSPRGTPRNEQFF.

About this clone itself: This specimen includes other DNA sequences encoding the same CDR3. V gene TRBV10-3 combines with J gene TRBJ1-1; no clear D. CDR1 is ENHRY and CDR2 is SYGVKD in the germline V gene. V lost 5 bases and J 2 bases, leaving 3 bases between the germline ends. This CDR3 is built from 11 residues. The CDR3 region is CAISSNTEAFF. The CDR3 nucleotides read TGTGCCATCAGTTCAAACACTGAAGCTTTCTTT.

The table lists this clone with a count of one. The chain recombines TRBV13 with TRBJ2-7; D might be TRBD1 (6 bases). The CDR3 extends over 14 amino acids. With 5 bases removed from V and 0 bases from J, the gap between germline ends came to 11 bases. Germline CDR1 PRHDT, CDR2 FYEKMQ (reference sequence). This CDR3 is CASSARDTSYEQYF. In DNA, the CDR3 is TGTGCCAGCAGCGCCCGGGACACCTCCTACGAGCAGTACTTC.

J is TRBJ1-1 and V is TRBV7-9; D uncertain. The CDR3 sequence is 14 residues long. Trimming removed 0 bases from V and 3 bases from J, with 8 bases in between. The germline V gene has CDR1 SEHNR and CDR2 FQNEAQ (reference sequence). The CDR3 DNA reads TGTGCCAGCAGCTTAGCGCGGGCATACACTGAAGCTTTCTTT. As protein: CASSLARAYTEAFF. Variable domain in full (rest from reference TRBV7-9 and TRBJ1-1): DTGVSQNPRHKITKRGQNVTFRCDPISEHNRLYWYRQTLGQGPEFLTYFQNEAQLEKSRLLSDRFSAERPKGSFSTLEIQRTEQGDSAMYLCASSLARAYTEAFFGQGTRLTVV.